This T cell receptor (beta chain) was obtained from a study of response to subunit inactivated influenza vaccine. TCRdb ran MiXCR on the RT-PCR reads and lists one entry per CDR3 protein. The sample shows hundreds of thousands of distinct CDR3 sequences, 18% of them seen only once. V shed 3 bases and J 2 bases; nucleotides not matched to a gene: 3. CDR3 size: 14 residues. Per germline, CDR1 SGDLS and CDR2 YYNGEE. There are many counts of this clonotype. The material sequenced was PBMCs from blood, taken roughly 5 days after vaccination. The gene calls are TRBV9 and TRBJ2-7; TRBD1 agrees at 9 bases. This receptor was identified in a man aged 45-65 years who received an inactivated influenza vaccine. Here the CDR3 reads CASSGRDRAYEQYF. CDR3 nucleotide sequence: TGTGCCAGCAGCGGCCGGGACAGGGCCTACGAGCAGTACTTC.